This is a list of T cell receptor beta chains from one sample in a study of control samples from healthy donors and cancer patients. Assay: immunoSEQ multiplex PCR; the TCRdb copy retains only in-frame clones and omits some. This table has tens of thousands of clones, 95% to 97% appearing once. The sequenced sample consisted of blood. These receptors were obtained from a young woman in good health. The CDR3 runs from the conserved cysteine through the conserved F or W. The D gene is left open where the match is weak. Clone size appears in some rows only: once, few, many, or a class for an expanded clone.

V	size	J	D	CDR3	DNA
TRBV29-1	once	TRBJ2-1	TRBD1	CSVNRGNEQFF	TGCAGCGTGAACAGGGGGAATGAGCAGTTCTTC
TRBV2	-	TRBJ1-4	TRBD1	CASSGQGRATNEKLFF	TGTGCCAGCAGCGGACAGGGGCGTGCAACTAATGAAAAACTGTTTTTT
TRBV6-1	-	TRBJ2-4	TRBD2	CASSELAENIQYF	TGTGCCAGCAGTGAACTAGCGGAAAACATTCAGTACTTC
TRBV6-5	-	TRBJ2-3	-	CASRMGYPSTDTQYF	TGTGCCAGCCGAATGGGGTACCCTAGCACAGATACGCAGTATTTT
TRBV15	-	TRBJ2-5	TRBD2	CATSRGETSGSEETQYF	TGTGCCACCAGCAGAGGGGAGACTAGCGGGAGCGAAGAGACCCAGTACTTC
TRBV7-9	-	TRBJ2-1	TRBD2	CASSTRTSGRGSYNEQFF	TGTGCCAGCAGCACCCGGACTAGCGGGAGAGGCTCCTACAATGAGCAGTTCTTC
TRBV9	-	TRBJ2-1	TRBD2	CASSVVLAGGGEQFF	TGTGCCAGCAGCGTAGTCCTAGCGGGAGGTGGGGAGCAGTTCTTC
TRBV2	-	TRBJ2-3	-	CASSLDSTDTQYF	TGTGCCAGCAGCCTTGACAGCACAGATACGCAGTATTTT
TRBV30	-	TRBJ2-3	-	CAWSVYRDTQYF	TGTGCCTGGAGTGTATACCGGGATACGCAGTATTTT
TRBV5-6	-	TRBJ1-5	TRBD1	CASSPGQGETDQPQHF	TGTGCCAGCAGCCCGGGACAGGGTGAAACGGATCAGCCCCAGCATTTT
TRBV28	once	TRBJ1-5	-	CASTVHSNQPQHF	TGTGCCAGCACCGTCCATAGCAATCAGCCCCAGCATTTT
TRBV5-6	-	TRBJ2-7	TRBD2	CASSSGLAGGRISYEQYF	TGTGCCAGCAGCTCCGGGCTAGCGGGAGGTCGGATCTCCTACGAGCAGTACTTC
TRBV28	-	TRBJ1-5	TRBD1	CASSNDRDSNQPQHF	TGTGCCAGCAGTAACGACAGGGATAGCAATCAGCCCCAGCATTTT
TRBV19	-	TRBJ1-5	TRBD1	CATGGQGANQGNQPQHF	TGTGCCACCGGGGGGCAGGGGGCGAATCAGGGCAATCAGCCCCAGCATTTT
TRBV27	-	TRBJ2-7	-	CASSFTVHSYEQYF	TGTGCCAGCAGTTTTACTGTCCACTCCTACGAGCAGTACTTC
TRBV28	once	TRBJ2-1	TRBD2	CASGREGGSYNEQFF	TGTGCCAGCGGGCGGGAGGGGGGCTCCTACAATGAGCAGTTCTTC
TRBV2	-	TRBJ2-1	TRBD2	CASSAGLAGGTYNEQFF	TGTGCCAGCAGTGCCGGACTAGCGGGAGGCACCTACAATGAGCAGTTCTTC
TRBV7-3	-	TRBJ2-7	-	CASSLLVEGEQYF	TGTGCCAGCAGCTTACTAGTCGAGGGGGAGCAGTACTTC
TRBV7-6	-	TRBJ2-3	-	CASSLSFGTDTQYF	TGTGCCAGCAGCTTAAGTTTTGGGACAGATACGCAGTATTTT
TRBV6-5	-	TRBJ1-1	-	CASSSLGGVGEAFF	TGTGCCAGCAGTTCCCTTGGGGGGGTGGGTGAAGCTTTCTTT
TRBV6-1	-	TRBJ1-1	-	CASSAGLDRQNTEAFF	TGTGCCAGCAGTGCGGGGCTCGACAGACAGAACACTGAAGCTTTCTTT
TRBV5-1	once	TRBJ2-6	-	CASSAGPGATPGANVLTF	TGCGCCAGCTCTGCCGGGCCGGGGGCTACGCCTGGGGCCAACGTCCTGACTTTC
TRBV28	-	TRBJ2-3	TRBD1	CASSSKGTGVTDTQYF	TGTGCCAGCAGTTCAAAAGGGACAGGGGTAACGGATACGCAGTATTTT
TRBV28	once	TRBJ2-5	TRBD2	CASSQTSGRIGQETQYF	TGTGCCAGCAGTCAGACTAGCGGGAGGATCGGCCAAGAGACCCAGTACTTC
TRBV7-9	-	TRBJ2-1	-	CASSLGDRYEGDNEQFF	TGTGCCAGCAGCCTAGGAGATAGGTACGAGGGAGACAATGAGCAGTTCTTC
TRBV9	-	TRBJ2-1	TRBD1	CASNKGGQGYNEQFF	TGTGCCAGCAATAAAGGGGGACAGGGCTACAATGAGCAGTTCTTC
TRBV2	once	TRBJ2-2	TRBD1	CASSGQGVVTGELFF	TGTGCCAGCAGTGGACAGGGGGTTGTCACCGGGGAGCTGTTTTTT
TRBV24-1	-	TRBJ1-1	TRBD1	CATSELTGGAGTEAFF	TGTGCCACCAGTGAATTGACAGGGGGCGCCGGCACTGAAGCTTTCTTT
TRBV27	-	TRBJ2-7	-	CASRFGGGSEQYF	TGTGCCAGCCGCTTCGGAGGGGGGAGCGAGCAGTACTTC
TRBV27	-	TRBJ2-7	TRBD2	CASSLGTSYEQYF	TGTGCCAGCAGCCTCGGGACTAGCTACGAGCAGTACTTC
TRBV18	-	TRBJ1-1	-	CASSPRGDTEAFF	TGTGCCAGCTCACCCCGGGGAGACACTGAAGCTTTCTTT
TRBV28	-	TRBJ1-3	-	CASSLGRRNSGNTIYF	TGTGCCAGCAGTTTGGGACGGAGAAACTCTGGAAACACCATATATTTT
TRBV29-1	once	TRBJ2-1	-	CSVVGFFRGGEQFF	TGCAGCGTTGTAGGTTTTTTCAGGGGCGGTGAGCAGTTCTTC
TRBV12-5	-	TRBJ1-5	-	CASGLLWGSSYSNQPQHF	TGTGCTAGTGGTTTATTATGGGGGAGTTCTTATTCCAATCAGCCCCAGCATTTT
TRBV7-3	-	TRBJ2-1	-	CASSLGQSGSNEQFF	TGTGCCAGCAGCCTCGGACAGTCGGGATCTAATGAGCAGTTCTTC
TRBV5-5	-	TRBJ1-6	TRBD1	CASSFDRVNSPLHF	TGTGCCAGCAGCTTTGACAGGGTTAATTCACCCCTCCACTTT
TRBV27	once	TRBJ2-1	-	CASSFPGTTRNEQFF	TGTGCCAGCAGTTTTCCCGGGACCACTCGTAATGAGCAGTTCTTC
TRBV4-2	-	TRBJ2-3	TRBD1	CASSRQGVGTDTQYF	TGTGCCAGCAGCAGACAGGGGGTAGGCACAGATACGCAGTATTTT